The entry below gives a single T cell receptor beta chain sequence along with its context. Its antigen is unknown. This record comes from a study of cytomegalovirus exposure and HLA in healthy donors. Study-level points and caveats: A likely sequencing artifact accounted for one observed cluster of highly shared sequence variants.

PCR involved 60 Vbeta and 13 Jbeta primers. Profiled with immunoSEQ multiplex PCR; TCRdb holds only in-frame clones, not every one. Recorded for this sample: some 71,000 clones. Trimming took 3 bases from V and 4 from J; bases not matched to a gene: 10. Germline values: CDR1 WSHSY, CDR2 SAAADI. The CDR3 is 16 residues long. Sequenced: PBMCs. This sequence joins TRBV10-2 and TRBJ1-1, with 8 bases fitting TRBD1. The sequence was obtained from a woman under 40 in good health and CMV-seronegative. In DNA, the CDR3 is TGCGCCAGCAGTGACCCAGGGGGCGTAATATCCACTGAAGCTTTCTTT. Translated, it gives CASSDPGGVISTEAFF.